The subject of this entry is one T cell receptor beta chain. As handled by the study authors: Amplification from reference gene primers served as the basis for estimated nucleated cell counts. TCRdb keeps only in-frame clones here, not all; method: immunoSEQ multiplex PCR. V, J and clone size derive from that table, while D and trimming were established from the DNA sequence. The table has approximately 240,000 clones, about 85% seen once; the top ten hold 5.5% to 8%. These data are taken from a study of blood T cell repertoires in COVID-19. Study-wide background: The United States, Italy and Spain provided the acute and convalescent COVID-19 samples. The cDNA or gDNA used as material had been derived from T cells, B-cell-depleted T cells, or PBMCs.

The V end was cut by 3 bases, the J end by 7 bases, with 16 bases between. Germline CDR1 MDHEN, CDR2 SYDVKM. The CDR3 runs 14 residues. The chain joins TRBV28 to TRBJ2-7; TRBD2 might be the D (5 bases). The TCR was taken from a woman in her sixties with active or convalescent COVID-19. Input material: peripheral blood. CDR3 protein: CASSFRAHPGEQYF. As DNA, the CDR3 is TGTGCCAGCAGTTTCCGAGCCCACCCGGGAGAGCAGTACTTC.